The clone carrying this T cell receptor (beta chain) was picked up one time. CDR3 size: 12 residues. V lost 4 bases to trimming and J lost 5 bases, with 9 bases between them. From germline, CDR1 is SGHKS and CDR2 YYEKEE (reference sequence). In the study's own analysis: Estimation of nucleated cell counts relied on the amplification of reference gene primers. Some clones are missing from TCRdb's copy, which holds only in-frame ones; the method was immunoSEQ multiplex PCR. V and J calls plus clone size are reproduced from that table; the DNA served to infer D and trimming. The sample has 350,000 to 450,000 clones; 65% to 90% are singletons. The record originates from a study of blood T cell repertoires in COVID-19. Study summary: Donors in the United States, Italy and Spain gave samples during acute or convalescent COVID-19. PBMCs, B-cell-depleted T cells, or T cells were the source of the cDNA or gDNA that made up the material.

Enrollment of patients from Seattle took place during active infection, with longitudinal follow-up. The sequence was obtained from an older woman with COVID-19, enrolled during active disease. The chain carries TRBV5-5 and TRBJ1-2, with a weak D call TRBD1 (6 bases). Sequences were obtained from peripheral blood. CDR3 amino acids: CASSADRYGYTF. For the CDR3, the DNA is TGTGCCAGCAGCGCCGACAGGTATGGCTACACCTTC.